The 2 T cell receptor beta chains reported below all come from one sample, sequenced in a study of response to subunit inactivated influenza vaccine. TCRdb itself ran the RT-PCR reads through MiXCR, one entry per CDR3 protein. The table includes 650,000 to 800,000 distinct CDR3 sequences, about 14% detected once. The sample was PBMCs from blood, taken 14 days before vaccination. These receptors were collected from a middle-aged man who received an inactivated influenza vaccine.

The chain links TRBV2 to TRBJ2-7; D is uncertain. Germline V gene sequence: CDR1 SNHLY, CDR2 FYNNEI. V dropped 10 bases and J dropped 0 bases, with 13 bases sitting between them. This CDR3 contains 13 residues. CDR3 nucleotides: TGTGCCACCCACTATGGGCCCTCCTACGAGCAGTACTTC. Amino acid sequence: CATHYGPSYEQYF.

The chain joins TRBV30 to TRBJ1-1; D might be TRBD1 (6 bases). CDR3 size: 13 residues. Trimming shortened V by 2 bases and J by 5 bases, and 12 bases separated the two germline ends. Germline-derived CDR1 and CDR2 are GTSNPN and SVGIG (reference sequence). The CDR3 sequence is CAWSLTGVTEAFF. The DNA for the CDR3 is TGTGCCTGGAGTCTGACAGGAGTAACTGAAGCTTTCTTT.